This T cell receptor beta chain was identified during a study of blood T cell repertoires in COVID-19. At the level of the study: Material from acute and convalescent COVID-19 was sourced from the United States, Italy and Spain. PBMCs, B-cell-depleted T cells, or T cells were the source of the cDNA or gDNA that made up the material.

Profiling relied on immunoSEQ multiplex PCR, and the TCRdb table lists in-frame clones only, not all of them. The data contain some 70,000 clones, almost 90% of them singletons. Germline V gene sequence: CDR1 SEHNR, CDR2 FQNEAQ (reference sequence). This CDR3 is 12 amino acids long. V trimming: 0 bases; J trimming: 11 bases; junction bases outside the gene matches: 3. The sample consisted of peripheral blood. The V call is TRBV7-9, the J call TRBJ1-1; TRBD1 matches 7 bases. This TCR came from a man aged 45 to 65 with acute or convalescent COVID-19. The DNA of the CDR3 is TGTGCCAGCAGCTTAGCTGACAGGGAGGCTTTCTTT. Amino acid sequence: CASSLADREAFF.